Listed below are T cell receptor beta chains from one sample, sequenced in a study of CD8 T cells in ankylosing spondylitis. TCRdb reprocessed the 5' RACE reads with MiXCR, giving one entry per CDR3 protein. The repertoire consists of roughly 400,000 distinct CDR3 sequences, with about 22% occurring once and the leading ten covering roughly a sixth. The sequencing input was blood, either unsorted or a sorted T cell fraction (not recorded which). The receptors were sampled from a male donor with ankylosing spondylitis. Each CDR3 is given with its conserved first and last residue. A D gene is named only where the DNA matches it firmly. Clone size is shown for a subset of rows, as once, few, many or a class of expanded clone.

v_call,j_call,clone_size,d_call,cdr3_aa,cdr3_nt
TRBV6-1,TRBJ1-6,NA,NA,CASSEVEGPGSPLHF,TGTGCCAGCAGTGAAGTGGAGGGGCCCGGGTCACCCCTCCACTTT
TRBV6-4,TRBJ2-1,few,TRBD2,CASSEHRTSGYNEQFF,TGTGCCAGCAGTGAGCATCGGACTAGCGGATACAATGAGCAGTTCTTC
TRBV25-1,TRBJ2-1,NA,NA,CASSESHGTTREQFF,TGTGCCAGCAGTGAATCACATGGGACCACCAGGGAGCAGTTCTTC
TRBV6-2/TRBV6-3,TRBJ2-3,few,NA,CASSYSRADTDTQYF,TGTGCCAGCAGTTACTCGAGGGCCGACACAGATACGCAGTATTTT
TRBV12-3/TRBV12-4,TRBJ2-6,NA,TRBD1,CASSLAPGQGVGANVLTF,TGTGCCAGCAGTTTAGCCCCGGGACAGGGAGTAGGGGCCAACGTCCTGACTTTC
TRBV6-2/TRBV6-3,TRBJ1-6,few,NA,CASSYILADSPLHF,TGTGCCAGCAGTTACATTCTGGCGGATTCACCCCTCCACTTT
TRBV25-1,TRBJ1-6,few,NA,CASSEEGHSPLHF,TGTGCCAGCAGTGAAGAGGGGCATTCACCCCTCCACTTT
TRBV2,TRBJ2-3,few,TRBD1,CASSWDRGQYF,TGTGCCAGCAGTTGGGACAGGGGGCAGTATTTT
TRBV12-3/TRBV12-4,TRBJ1-2,NA,TRBD1,CASRRQTGADGYTF,TGTGCCAGCAGACGACAAACAGGGGCGGATGGCTACACCTTC
TRBV10-2,TRBJ1-2,few,NA,CASSESHTTAYGYTF,TGCGCCAGCAGTGAGTCACATACGACAGCCTATGGCTACACCTTC
TRBV5-1,TRBJ2-2,NA,NA,CASSWTGTSNTGELFF,TGCGCCAGCAGCTGGACCGGGACTTCGAACACCGGGGAGCTGTTTTTT
TRBV9,TRBJ2-2,NA,TRBD2,CASRRLAGGTGELFF,TGTGCCAGCAGGCGACTAGCGGGAGGGACCGGGGAGCTGTTTTTT
TRBV18,TRBJ2-4,NA,NA,CASSLAPLVGKNIQYF,TGTGCCAGCTCACTCGCCCCTCTAGTAGGGAAAAACATTCAGTACTTC
TRBV15,TRBJ2-7,few,TRBD2,CATSRDRAGSSYEQYF,TGTGCCACCAGCAGAGATCGAGCGGGATCATCTTACGAGCAGTACTTC
TRBV6-1,TRBJ2-7,NA,NA,CASITGTSGRSINEQYF,TGTGCCAGCATCACAGGGACATCCGGGAGGTCGATTAACGAGCAGTACTTC
TRBV7-9,TRBJ1-5,few,TRBD1,CASSLGDREVQPQHF,TGTGCCAGCAGCTTAGGGGACAGGGAAGTCCAGCCCCAGCATTTT
TRBV14,TRBJ2-6,NA,NA,CASSGPMSGANVLTF,TGTGCCAGCAGCGGACCGATGTCCGGGGCCAACGTCCTGACTTTC
TRBV12-3/TRBV12-4,TRBJ2-3,few,TRBD2,CARSLAQTGGTSSTDTQYF,TGTGCCCGCAGTTTAGCGCAGACGGGAGGCACTTCTAGCACAGATACGCAGTATTTT
TRBV29-1,TRBJ1-2,few,NA,CSVAGGRPYGYTF,TGCAGCGTTGCGGGAGGCCGGCCCTATGGCTACACCTTC
TRBV7-8,TRBJ1-2,NA,NA,CASSYPAGGYTF,TGTGCCAGCAGCTACCCAGCCGGCGGCTACACCTTC
TRBV6-1,TRBJ2-1,NA,NA,CALTGQGPYNEQFF,TGTGCCCTGACGGGGCAGGGTCCCTACAATGAGCAGTTCTTC
TRBV29-1,TRBJ2-3,many,TRBD1,CSVAGQGADTQYF,TGCAGCGTGGCCGGACAGGGAGCAGATACGCAGTATTTT
TRBV2,TRBJ2-3,many,TRBD1,CASSAGQVRGDTQYF,TGTGCCAGCAGCGCCGGACAGGTCAGGGGAGATACGCAGTATTTT
TRBV5-1,TRBJ1-2,NA,NA,CASSFNQGSYGYTF,TGCGCCAGCAGCTTTAACCAGGGCAGCTATGGCTACACCTTC
TRBV2,TRBJ2-3,NA,TRBD2,CASRGSGRADTRYF,TGTGCCAGCAGGGGAAGCGGGAGGGCAGATACGCGGTATTTT
TRBV14,TRBJ2-1,few,NA,CASSQDRTEQFF,TGTGCCAGCAGCCAAGACCGGACTGAGCAGTTCTTC
TRBV10-3,TRBJ2-7,many,NA,CAISEKGGYEQYF,TGTGCCATCAGTGAGAAAGGGGGGTACGAGCAGTACTTC
TRBV5-5,TRBJ2-7,NA,TRBD1,CASSDVGQGIYEQYF,TGTGCCAGCAGCGATGTGGGACAGGGTATATACGAGCAGTACTTC
TRBV5-1,TRBJ1-1,once,NA,CASSLMSVNTEAFF,TGCGCCAGCAGCTTGATGTCAGTGAACACTGAAGCTTTCTTT
TRBV24-1,TRBJ1-5,NA,NA,CATSDSGGWQPQHF,TGTGCCACCAGTGATTCCGGGGGATGGCAGCCCCAGCATTTT
TRBV19,TRBJ2-1,NA,NA,CASSATRGSGRNEQFF,TGTGCCAGTAGTGCGACCAGGGGGAGCGGGAGAAATGAGCAGTTCTTC
TRBV28,TRBJ2-7,few,TRBD1,CASRSWGTGKDEQYF,TGTGCCAGCAGATCCTGGGGGACAGGAAAGGACGAGCAGTACTTC
TRBV28,TRBJ1-1,NA,TRBD1,CASSQNLQGGTEAFF,TGTGCCAGCAGTCAAAACCTACAGGGGGGCACTGAAGCTTTCTTT
TRBV7-2,TRBJ2-7,few,TRBD2,CASSPGLAARHYEQYF,TGTGCCAGCAGCCCCGGACTAGCCGCAAGACATTACGAGCAGTACTTC
TRBV20-1,TRBJ2-7,NA,TRBD2,CSAREIGLRTSGPYEQYF,TGCAGTGCTAGAGAAATTGGCCTACGGACTAGCGGACCCTACGAGCAGTACTTC
TRBV25-1,TRBJ2-1,NA,TRBD2,CASSARTSGTLSNEQFF,TGTGCCAGCAGTGCCCGGACTAGCGGGACCCTTTCCAATGAGCAGTTCTTC
TRBV12-3/TRBV12-4,TRBJ2-7,NA,NA,CASSNQGSYEQYF,TGTGCCAGCAGTAATCAGGGTTCCTACGAGCAGTACTTC
TRBV11-2,TRBJ2-2,NA,NA,CASTIHTQGSGELFF,TGTGCCAGCACCATACATACTCAGGGGTCCGGGGAGCTGTTTTTT
TRBV7-2,TRBJ2-2,few,TRBD1,CASSYRQGANTGELFF,TGTGCCAGCAGCTATCGACAGGGGGCAAACACCGGGGAGCTGTTTTTT
TRBV7-3,TRBJ2-7,few,TRBD2,CASRSSGTYEQYF,TGTGCCAGCAGGTCGAGCGGGACCTACGAGCAGTACTTC
TRBV20-1,TRBJ1-5,NA,NA,CSARNDRPWGPYQPQHF,TGCAGTGCTAGAAATGACAGACCTTGGGGCCCTTATCAGCCCCAGCATTTT
TRBV18,TRBJ2-3,NA,NA,CASSPGATDTQYF,TGTGCCAGCTCACCGGGGGCCACAGATACGCAGTATTTT
TRBV7-8,TRBJ2-4,few,NA,CASSFSRVRDTMAKNIQYF,TGTGCCAGCAGCTTCTCAAGGGTTCGGGACACCATGGCCAAAAACATTCAGTACTTC
TRBV11-3,TRBJ2-1,NA,TRBD2,CASSWTSPSYNEQFF,TGTGCCAGCAGCTGGACTAGCCCGAGCTACAATGAGCAGTTCTTC
TRBV21-1,TRBJ2-1,few,NA,CASSCPGPLRSSYNEQFF,TGTGCCAGCAGCTGCCCCGGACCACTCAGGAGCTCCTACAATGAGCAGTTCTTC
TRBV28,TRBJ2-5,few,TRBD2,CASSPGLAGDETQYF,TGTGCCAGCAGCCCCGGACTAGCGGGAGATGAGACCCAGTACTTC
TRBV11-2,TRBJ2-5,NA,TRBD2,CASSLEAGVETQYF,TGTGCCAGCAGCTTAGAGGCGGGGGTCGAGACCCAGTACTTC
TRBV5-1,TRBJ2-5,NA,NA,CASSLEVQETQYF,TGCGCCAGCAGCTTGGAAGTACAAGAGACCCAGTACTTC
TRBV9,TRBJ2-7,once,NA,CASSVSWNGYEQYF,TGTGCCAGCAGCGTCTCATGGAATGGCTACGAGCAGTACTTC
TRBV30,TRBJ2-2,few,TRBD1,CAGDSRGTGTGELFF,TGTGCCGGAGATAGCAGGGGGACGGGGACCGGGGAGCTGTTTTTT
TRBV5-1,TRBJ1-1,NA,TRBD1,CASSFTGTGNTEAFF,TGCGCCAGCAGTTTTACCGGGACAGGGAACACTGAAGCTTTCTTT